Described below is a single TCR beta chain sequence and its context. As yet, its antigen is unknown. The data originate from a study of cytomegalovirus exposure and HLA in healthy donors. Study context: Earlier work reported 100 million to 130 million unique TCR beta sequences from about 200 million T cells. General study results and limits: Sequencing likely generated an artifact that appeared as a cluster of highly shared sequence variants. There were several of the most significant clusters that appeared linked to common viral pathogens in a later analysis.

Vbeta (60) and Jbeta (13) primers were used in the PCR. Using immunoSEQ multiplex PCR, the repertoire was profiled, and TCRdb retains in-frame clones only, with some absent. The sample lists about 150,000 clones; roughly 80% were seen once. Germline-derived CDR1 and CDR2 are SQVTM and ANQGSEA. V dropped 4 bases and J dropped 0; count of bases not matched to a gene: 3. This CDR3 contains 14 residues. The sequenced material came from PBMCs. The clonotype was recovered from a man between 40 and 49 years old in good health and CMV-seropositive. The gene calls are TRBV29-1 and TRBJ1-5; 7 bases align to TRBD1. DNA of the CDR3: TGCAGCGTTGCCGAGGGGGCTAGCAATCAGCCCCAGCATTTT. It specifies CSVAEGASNQPQHF.